This entry is about one T cell receptor beta chain. Germline CDR1 and CDR2: SNHLY and FYNNEI. V was trimmed by 6 bases and J by 1 base, leaving 12 bases between them. This CDR3 spans 15 amino acids. Produced via immunoSEQ multiplex PCR; TCRdb's table is partial and in-frame only. Altogether about 270,000 clones are present, around 89% being singletons, with the ten largest covering 2.4%. The sample belongs to a study of blood T cell repertoires in COVID-19. V and J are TRBV2 and TRBJ2-2; maybe TRBD1 (6 bases). Sequencing input: PBMCs or T cells enriched from blood (not recorded which). This TCR derives from a woman aged 18-29 years who had recovered from COVID-19. The CDR3 region is CASRGGLLNTGELFF. The CDR3 DNA reads TGTGCCAGCAGAGGGGGTTTACTGAACACCGGGGAGCTGTTTTTT.